The rows below give T cell receptor beta chains drawn from one sample of a study of T cell repertoires in cytomegalovirus infection. TCRdb reprocessed the reads with MiXCR, giving one entry per CDR3 protein. The data show under 200,000 distinct CDR3 sequences, 28% seen once. Sequenced input: PBMCs. The receptors originated from a human donor in good health (CMV status not recorded). Some clones in this sample may be carry-over from other donors' samples. CDR3s include the opening cysteine and the closing phenylalanine or tryptophan. A D gene is named only where the DNA matches it firmly. The size field is filled for only some rows; it gives once, few, many or a size class.

CDR3 DNA	CDR3 protein	clone size	D gene	J gene	V gene
TGTGCCAGCCGGGCGAGCCAAGAGACCCAGTACTTC	CASRASQETQYF	few	NA	TRBJ2-5	TRBV6-5
TGTGCCAGCAGCTTGCAGGGACAGGAAAAACTGTTTTTT	CASSLQGQEKLFF	once	TRBD1	TRBJ1-4	TRBV7-6
TGTGCCAGCAGTCGACGGACAGGGCCAAACACTGAAGCTTTCTTT	CASSRRTGPNTEAFF	NA	TRBD1	TRBJ1-1	TRBV6-5
TGTGCCAGCAGCGTGGGACGGTTGGGCACCGGGGAGCTGTTTTTT	CASSVGRLGTGELFF	NA	NA	TRBJ2-2	TRBV7-2
TGTGCCATCAGTCCAAGGGGCGGGGAGCTGTTTTTT	CAISPRGGELFF	NA	NA	TRBJ2-2	TRBV10-3
TGCAGCGTTGTGGTTGATACGCAGTATTTT	CSVVVDTQYF	NA	NA	TRBJ2-3	TRBV29-1
TGTGCCAGTAGGGACAGGGGGCAGGAGACCCAGTACTTC	CASRDRGQETQYF	few	TRBD1	TRBJ2-5	TRBV19
TGTGCCAGTAGTTCTTCCTCGGGGGCAGAGACCCAGTACTTC	CASSSSSGAETQYF	NA	NA	TRBJ2-5	TRBV19
TGCGCCAGCAGCTTGGAAGGGGACTACACAGATACGCAGTATTTT	CASSLEGDYTDTQYF	few	TRBD2	TRBJ2-3	TRBV5-1
TGTGCCAGCAGCTTGCTAATAGGATCTGAAGCTTTCTTT	CASSLLIGSEAFF	few	NA	TRBJ1-1	TRBV5-6
TGTGCCAGCAGTGAAGCGCTTCCCTCGAACACCGGGGAGCTGTTTTTT	CASSEALPSNTGELFF	many	NA	TRBJ2-2	TRBV2
TGTGCCAGCAGTTACGAAATCGGTGAGGATGGCTACACCTTC	CASSYEIGEDGYTF	NA	NA	TRBJ1-2	TRBV6-6
TGTGCCAGCAGCCAAGATTTGAGACAGGGGTATGGCTACACCTTC	CASSQDLRQGYGYTF	few	TRBD1	TRBJ1-2	TRBV14
TGTGCCAGCAGCCAAGTAGAGGGGGGGCCAGATACGCAGTATTTT	CASSQVEGGPDTQYF	few	NA	TRBJ2-3	TRBV4-2
TGTGCCAGCACACCTATAAGAAGGGCTCATAACTATGGCTACACCTTC	CASTPIRRAHNYGYTF	NA	NA	TRBJ1-2	TRBV6-5
TGTGCCAGCAGCTTAGCGGTAGGGGCCGGGGAGCTGTTTTTT	CASSLAVGAGELFF	NA	NA	TRBJ2-2	TRBV7-2
TGCAGTGCCGTTCCGGGACAGGGTGAGGAACTGTTTTTT	CSAVPGQGEELFF	NA	TRBD1	TRBJ1-4	TRBV20-1
TGCAGTGCTCCGCCCCAGAGATGGAGCACAGATACGCAGTATTTT	CSAPPQRWSTDTQYF	NA	NA	TRBJ2-3	TRBV20-1
TGCGCCAGCAGCTCCACCGGGACTAGCGATTATGAGCAGTTCTTC	CASSSTGTSDYEQFF	few	TRBD2	TRBJ2-1	TRBV5-1
TGTGCCAGCAGTGAAGGGGGACAGGCGAATTCACCCCTCCACTTT	CASSEGGQANSPLHF	NA	TRBD1	TRBJ1-6	TRBV25-1
TGTGCCAGCAGCTTGCCTTTGGGGACCGGGGAGCTGTTTTTT	CASSLPLGTGELFF	once	NA	TRBJ2-2	TRBV11-2
TGTGCCAGCAGCTTAAAGGGGGCGGACTATGGCTACACCTTC	CASSLKGADYGYTF	once	TRBD1	TRBJ1-2	TRBV7-2
TGTGCCAGCAGCCCAGGGATTAACTATGGCTACACCTTC	CASSPGINYGYTF	few	NA	TRBJ1-2	TRBV25-1
TGTGCCAGCAGTGAGAAGCAGGGAAGGGACATTCAGTACTTC	CASSEKQGRDIQYF	NA	NA	TRBJ2-4	TRBV2
TGTGCCAGCAGGCATGTCCGAGTGGAGACCCAGTACTTC	CASRHVRVETQYF	NA	NA	TRBJ2-5	TRBV6-6
TGCAGTGCTGTACCCAGGACAGGGAGGAATGAAAAACTGTTTTTT	CSAVPRTGRNEKLFF	NA	TRBD1	TRBJ1-4	TRBV20-1
TGTGCCATCGCGGACAGCACAGATACGCAGTATTTT	CAIADSTDTQYF	NA	NA	TRBJ2-3	TRBV10-3
TGCGCCAGCAGCCGAGACAGGGGAGGCAATCAGCCCCAGCATTTT	CASSRDRGGNQPQHF	many	TRBD1	TRBJ1-5	TRBV4-1
TGTGCCAGCAGCTTAAGCGGCACTGAAGCTTTCTTT	CASSLSGTEAFF	many	NA	TRBJ1-1	TRBV7-2
TGTGCCAGCGGGGTTCGACAGGGTGGAACCTACGAGCAGTACTTC	CASGVRQGGTYEQYF	few	TRBD1	TRBJ2-7	TRBV12-3/TRBV12-4
TGTGCCAGCAGACCCTCCAACAATCAGCCCCAGCATTTT	CASRPSNNQPQHF	few	NA	TRBJ1-5	TRBV27
TGCAGTGCAATGGACAGGGGGTCCTACGAGCAGTACTTC	CSAMDRGSYEQYF	NA	TRBD1	TRBJ2-7	TRBV20-1
TGTGCCAGCTCACGAGGAGGGACAGGGATGAACACTGAAGCTTTCTTT	CASSRGGTGMNTEAFF	NA	TRBD1	TRBJ1-1	TRBV18
TGTGCCAGCAGTTTACAGAGCGAGAGTCGACCCTATGGCTACACCTTC	CASSLQSESRPYGYTF	NA	NA	TRBJ1-2	TRBV12-3/TRBV12-4
TGTGCCAGCAGGCTGATCATAGGGAACTATGGCTACACCTTC	CASRLIIGNYGYTF	few	NA	TRBJ1-2	TRBV6-1
TGCGCCAGCAGCGCGGACAGGGGAATCACCGGGGAGCTGTTTTTT	CASSADRGITGELFF	few	TRBD1	TRBJ2-2	TRBV5-1
TGTGCCACCAGTGACCGACAGGGATCCACAGATACGCAGTATTTT	CATSDRQGSTDTQYF	many	TRBD1	TRBJ2-3	TRBV24-1
TGTGCCAGCAGGCTCCCCCAGAGCTCTGGAAACACCATATATTTT	CASRLPQSSGNTIYF	NA	NA	TRBJ1-3	TRBV6-5
TGTGCCAGCAGCGACCGGGAGTTGAATTCACCCCTCCACTTT	CASSDRELNSPLHF	NA	NA	TRBJ1-6	TRBV7-9
TGCGCCAGCAGCCAAGATCCCTCAGGGGACTATGGCTACACCTTC	CASSQDPSGDYGYTF	few	NA	TRBJ1-2	TRBV4-1
TGCAGTGCTCAACCAGCGGGGGCGAACTACGAGCAGTACTTC	CSAQPAGANYEQYF	NA	TRBD2	TRBJ2-7	TRBV20-1